This TCR beta chain was identified in a study of T-cell memory formation after mild COVID-19. Via MiXCR, TCRdb re-called the 5' RACE reads, giving one row per CDR3 protein. The table shows about 140,000 distinct CDR3 sequences, with around 15% occurring only once. There are 18 residues in the CDR3. CDR1 SGHRS and CDR2 YFSETQ come from the germline V gene. Trimming stripped 3 bases from V and 4 bases from J, with 24 bases between. At least ten counts were recorded for this clonotype. The sequencing input was PBMCs or a T cell subset sorted from them (not recorded which). V is TRBV5-1 and J is TRBJ2-3; TRBD1 or TRBD2 may be the D gene (5 bases each). The clonotype originates from an adult woman who had mild COVID-19 (a few samples of this study predate the infection). Cell type and time point are not known. The CDR3 here is CASSSTGLAAHSPDTQYF. The DNA for the CDR3 is TGCGCCAGCAGCTCCACGGGGCTGGCAGCCCACAGCCCAGATACGCAGTATTTT.